Following are 4 T cell receptor beta chains from one sample sequenced in a study of T cell repertoires in cytomegalovirus infection. TCRdb fed the reads into MiXCR, producing one record per CDR3 protein. The sample includes around 450,000 distinct CDR3 sequences, under 40% of them seen just once. The sample was PBMCs. The receptors originated from a human donor in good health (CMV status not recorded). Some clones in this sample may be carry-over from other donors' samples.

The chain recombines TRBV4-1 with TRBJ2-7; 11 nucleotides align to TRBD1. Germline V gene lookup returns CDR1 MGHRA and CDR2 YSYEKL. V was pared by 0 bases and J by 3 bases, with 7 bases of the junction left unmatched. There are 17 residues in the CDR3. CDR3 in amino acids: CASSQDKGDRGYYEQYF. The DNA for the CDR3 is TGCGCCAGCAGCCAAGATAAGGGGGACAGGGGGTACTACGAGCAGTACTTC.

The chain has TRBV5-1 and TRBJ1-2, with D unclear. Germline CDR1 is SGHRS and CDR2 is YFSETQ. There are 13 residues in the CDR3. Trimming stripped 1 base from V and 7 bases from J, with 11 bases between. The DNA of the CDR3 is TGCGCCAGCAGCTTGTCCACCTCACGTGGCTACACCTTC. Residues: CASSLSTSRGYTF.

This clonotype was seen a handful of times. The chain combines TRBV4-2 with TRBJ2-1; 12 nucleotides agree with TRBD2. The CDR3 is 19 amino acids. In germline, CDR1 is LGHNA, CDR2 YNFKEQ. The junction had 6 bases not matched to a gene; V was cut back by 0 bases and J by 0 bases. The CDR3 sequence is CASSQELLAGGISYNEQFF. The CDR3 bases are TGTGCCAGCAGCCAAGAACTACTAGCGGGGGGTATCTCCTACAATGAGCAGTTCTTC.

The chain is built from TRBV7-3 and TRBJ2-2; 13 nucleotides align to TRBD2. This CDR3 is 17 amino acids long. Germline V gene data show CDR1 as SGHTA and CDR2 as FQGTGA. Trimming at V came to 5 bases and at J to 7 bases, leaving 10 bases not matched to a gene. The CDR3 loop is CASSTTSGGAFGGELFF. For the CDR3, the DNA is TGTGCCAGCAGCACCACTAGCGGGGGGGCTTTCGGCGGGGAGCTGTTTTTT.